Here is one TCR beta chain with its context. Its antigen is not known. This entry is derived from a study of CD8+ T cells in alopecia areata. Across the study: Patients in the treated group were given tofacitinib by mouth, 5 to 10 mg twice a day.

Findings and caveats of the study: Association of baseline CD8+ expansion with response is uncertain owing to one nonresponder.

Germline CDR1 SQVTM, CDR2 ANQGSEA. The germline V and J ends were trimmed by 2 bases and 1 base, with 12 bases remaining between them. This CDR3 has 14 residues. The sequencing template was cDNA reverse transcribed from extracted RNA. TCRdb's copy holds only in-frame clones and misses some; the assay was immunoSEQ multiplex PCR. Of about 190,000 clones listed, 50% to 60% were seen once; the top ten hold approximately 0.7%. The sample's treatment: oral pan-JAK inhibitor, 5-10 mg twice daily. The sequences come from CD4+ T cells sorted from blood, collected at week 4, from a patient treated with tofacitinib. This chain joins TRBV29-1 and TRBJ2-7, with D maybe TRBD2 (6 bases). The TCR was taken from a human donor with alopecia areata. CDR3 nucleotide sequence: TGCAGCGTTGAAAAGGGAGGAGGATCCTACGAGCAGTACTTC. Translating gives CSVEKGGGSYEQYF.